This is a list of T cell receptor beta chains from one sample in a study of T cell responses to AZD1222 COVID-19 vaccine. This table comes from immunoSEQ multiplex PCR, and its TCRdb copy is limited to in-frame clones, with some not included. This table holds nearly 95,000 clones, around 87% found once. The specimen comprised peripheral blood, sampled 28 days after the second AZD1222 dose. These receptor sequences come from an adult who received the AZD1222 COVID-19 vaccine. Each CDR3 is given with its conserved first and last residue. Each record gives: V gene, J gene, D gene, clone size, CDR3 protein, CDR3 DNA. A D gene is named only where the DNA matches it firmly. For some rows the clone size is stated as once, few or many, or as a class when expanded; others skip it.

V gene: TRBV30; J gene: TRBJ1-3; D gene: NA; clone size: NA; CDR3 protein: CAWKLGTSGNTIYF; CDR3 DNA: TGTGCCTGGAAGCTGGGGACTTCTGGAAACACCATATATTTT
V gene: TRBV9; J gene: TRBJ1-2; D gene: NA; clone size: NA; CDR3 protein: CASSVVGVGYTF; CDR3 DNA: TGTGCCAGCAGCGTAGTAGGCGTGGGCTACACCTTC
V gene: TRBV5-1; J gene: TRBJ2-2; D gene: TRBD2; clone size: NA; CDR3 protein: CASDRFGGDTGELFF; CDR3 DNA: TGCGCCAGCGATCGATTTGGGGGGGACACCGGGGAGCTGTTTTTT
V gene: TRBV29-1; J gene: TRBJ2-1; D gene: NA; clone size: NA; CDR3 protein: CSVGGIVYNEQFF; CDR3 DNA: TGCAGCGTTGGCGGGATAGTCTACAATGAGCAGTTCTTC
V gene: TRBV7-8; J gene: TRBJ2-1; D gene: NA; clone size: NA; CDR3 protein: CASSLGRIYNEQFF; CDR3 DNA: TGTGCCAGCAGCTTAGGCAGGATCTACAATGAGCAGTTCTTC
V gene: TRBV7-9; J gene: TRBJ2-3; D gene: NA; clone size: once; CDR3 protein: CASSHTDTQYF; CDR3 DNA: TGTGCCAGCAGCCACACAGATACGCAGTATTTT
V gene: TRBV9; J gene: TRBJ2-3; D gene: NA; clone size: NA; CDR3 protein: CASSSRVPTSADTQYF; CDR3 DNA: TGTGCCAGCAGCAGTCGGGTACCGACGTCGGCAGATACGCAGTATTTT
V gene: TRBV20-1; J gene: TRBJ2-3; D gene: TRBD2; clone size: once; CDR3 protein: CSVSSGTSGGNPYTDTQYF; CDR3 DNA: TGCAGTGTTAGTTCCGGGACTAGCGGGGGGAATCCTTACACAGATACGCAGTATTTT
V gene: TRBV29-1; J gene: TRBJ2-4; D gene: NA; clone size: NA; CDR3 protein: CSAGTGPSVQYF; CDR3 DNA: TGCAGCGCCGGTACGGGACCATCCGTTCAGTACTTC
V gene: TRBV18; J gene: TRBJ2-3; D gene: NA; clone size: once; CDR3 protein: CASSPSGLQGPDTQYF; CDR3 DNA: TGTGCCAGCTCACCTTCCGGGCTCCAGGGACCAGATACGCAGTATTTT
V gene: TRBV5-1; J gene: TRBJ2-5; D gene: NA; clone size: NA; CDR3 protein: CASSLVAAEETQYF; CDR3 DNA: TGCGCCAGCAGCTTGGTGGCAGCGGAGGAGACCCAGTACTTC
V gene: TRBV23-1; J gene: TRBJ1-4; D gene: TRBD1; clone size: NA; CDR3 protein: CASSQSQDRLGRKLFF; CDR3 DNA: TGCGCCAGCAGTCAATCTCAGGACAGGTTGGGACGAAAACTGTTTTTT
V gene: TRBV15; J gene: TRBJ2-5; D gene: TRBD2; clone size: few; CDR3 protein: CATSQGLADQETQYF; CDR3 DNA: TGTGCCACCAGTCAGGGACTAGCGGATCAAGAGACCCAGTACTTC
V gene: TRBV7-3; J gene: TRBJ2-2; D gene: NA; clone size: few; CDR3 protein: CASSSPNTGELFF; CDR3 DNA: TGTGCCAGCAGCTCCCCGAACACCGGGGAGCTGTTTTTT